Reported below is one T cell receptor beta chain. The antigen it binds to is not known. Per-base qualities were not stored, and no clone one base away is much larger. The cohort comprised under 700 healthy bone marrow donors. At the time of sampling, all cohort members were nominally healthy, though unrecorded immune exposures were likely present. The donor tested CMV seronegative and was one of the 352 seronegative cohort members. Every donor gave a peripheral blood sample, and the peripheral blood mononuclear cells from that sample were used for TCR beta sequencing. The Qiagen DNeasy Blood Extraction Kit was used to extract genomic DNA from the blood cell samples. The data were taken from a study of cytomegalovirus exposure and HLA in healthy donors (dated by TCRdb to 2017 to 2019). In terms of the full investigation: In an earlier analysis of 587 of the donors, around 290 Gb of sequence data and approximately 100 million unique TCR beta sequences from 150 million to 200 million T cells were reported. The number of donors typed differed by locus, with 629-630 for A, B, C, DRB1 and DQB1, more than 500 for DQA1, 600 to 610 for DPA1, and around 450 for DPB1. In a later analysis, previously published TCR beta repertoires from several hundred donors were re-analyzed and high-resolution HLA genotyping was added so that TCR occurrence patterns could be studied. HLA typing included class I and class II loci at four-digit resolution. All discovery cohort repertoires had been generated on a single sequencing platform. The study aimed to test whether signatures of past pathogen exposure could be identified by cataloging public T cell receptors. An earlier analysis of about 620 of the donors applied high-throughput TCR beta sequencing to assess whether each TCR beta V gene segment acted as functional or pseudogenic. High-throughput TCR immunosequencing, statistical association of individual TCRs with disease status, and machine learning were combined to predict cytomegalovirus infection status. An early release covering around 630 HLA-typed donors comprised about 310 gigabases of sequencing data and approximately 85 million unique TCR sequences. Along with the approximately 700-subject first cohort, a separate validation cohort of over a hundred different subjects was used. On average, around 230,000 unique TCR beta nucleotide sequences were sequenced per donor among about 400 genotyped donors of the cohort, with roughly 19% of those sequences being non-productive. Alongside the repertoire data, information on donor age, sex, ethnicity and CMV serostatus was compiled. In a later genetic analysis, genome-wide SNP genotypes for about 65% of the roughly 670 donors were used, and that subset was treated as a discovery cohort. Rather than using new phenotypic data, the later analysis identified candidate immune exposures from TCR beta sequences and from how often those sequences occurred across donors. Of the roughly 400 genotyped donors, 65% to 90% fell in the genetic ancestry cluster associated with self-reported Caucasian donors. Roughly five DR-DQ haplotypes were handled as single units for association and clustering, since linkage in the cohort was strong. The T cell repertoires of under 750 subjects were profiled by immunosequencing and related to cytomegalovirus serostatus. What the work shows at the level of the full study, not this receptor alone: A few of the identified cytomegalovirus-associated TCR beta chains were confirmed in vitro to be specific for cytomegalovirus antigens. Presence/absence analyses assumed roughly uniform sequencing depth across donors, an assumption that may not hold. CMV serostatus was the only immune exposure information available for the cohort. According to a later analysis, parvovirus B19, influenza, CMV and Epstein-Barr virus appeared linked to several top co-occurrence clusters. A cluster of highly shared sequence variants was judged likely to be a technical artifact of the sequencing pipeline. In a later genetic analysis, fewer N-insertions in productive TCRs were reported among donors in an Asian-associated ancestry cluster than the roughly 700-donor mean. The study listed 150 to 200 TCR beta chains as associated with cytomegalovirus. In a later analysis, HLA-associated TCR beta chains were found to be more clonally expanded and to have lower generation probabilities than equally common non-associated chains. A further reported finding was that TCR beta sequences accurately predicted the HLA-A and HLA-B alleles for most subjects in the first cohort. In a later analysis, some 18,000 TCR beta sequences were associated with specific HLA alleles at a false discovery rate of 0.05. A later analysis found that most CMV-associated TCR beta chains appeared HLA-restricted, with HLA associations seemingly driven largely by CMV exposure. In this cohort, only TCR beta chains were sequenced, and detectable features were limited by the absence of alpha or paired-chain data. Linkage disequilibrium might explain the correlated functional status among segregating V segments, but an unknown experimental factor could not be ruled out. While some public TCRs were present in many individuals, most TCR sequences turned up only very rarely across donors. The authors suggested that the approach could potentially be generalized to other disease states and immunological phenotypes. In a later genetic analysis, a missense DCLRE1C variant was associated with V-gene and J-gene trimming of TCR beta chains, and the association was replicated in an independent cohort. When HLA alleles, especially DR and DQ, strongly co-occurred, attributing TCR associations to individual alleles was difficult. In an earlier analysis of some 550 of the donors, most TCR beta V segments were observed in productive rearrangements about 90% or about 30% of the time, broadly matching IMGT annotations. The classifier was reported to diagnose cytomegalovirus status with high specificity and sensitivity in both the original and validation cohorts. Over 15 rarely observed V segments, including chromosome 9 orphons, were excluded from the earlier analysis of approximately 500 of the donors because counts were too low. Because some donors lacked HLA typing at each locus, the association tests relied only on the typed subset. In a later analysis, TCR association rates were found to vary across HLA loci, with the most associated TCRs seen for DRB1 alleles and the fewest for HLA-C alleles.

Library construction relied on the immunoSEQ multiplex PCR assay. For the multiplex PCR, a mixture combining 60 forward primers for TCR Vbeta segments and 13 reverse primers for TCR Jbeta segments was used. A multiplex PCR assay on genomic DNA amplified the CDR3 region of rearranged TCR beta genes. On the Illumina HiSeq System, the amplified TCR beta libraries were sequenced as 87-base-pair reads. Processing in the source paper ran as follows. A later analysis counted about 80 million unique TCR beta chains across the 700 or so repertoires, and roughly 10 million of these chains were shared by at least two donors. To remove PCR and sequencing errors, raw reads were error-corrected and collapsed into unique sequences using a nearest-neighbor algorithm that merged closely related sequences. V, D and J gene segments were assigned by aligning CDR3 sequences to IMGT reference sequences. For a sequence to be retained, a match of at least six nucleotides was required to both a V gene segment and a J gene segment. A rearrangement was called productive if the CDR3 had no stop codons and remained in frame with V and J, and every other rearrangement was called non-productive. Following IMGT convention, CDR3 was defined as the stretch from the second conserved V-encoded cysteine up to the conserved J-encoded phenylalanine. Sequences without an unambiguous match to a single V gene segment were excluded from the earlier analysis of a few hundred of the donors. In an earlier analysis of 500 to 750 of the donors, V segments were called functional above 56.7% productive rearrangements and were called segregating when the between-donor standard deviation exceeded 5%. A statistical classification framework was built to diagnose cytomegalovirus status from the catalog of TCR beta chain sequences. A later analysis assigned V and J genes by comparing TCR nucleotide sequences with IMGT/GENE-DB human TR gene sequences. In a later analysis, CDR3 sequences and most-parsimonious VDJ recombination scenarios were assigned using the TCRdist pipeline. In a later analysis, each TCR beta chain was defined by its CDR3 amino acid sequence together with its V-gene family, and reads without a unique V-gene family were excluded. In a later analysis, around 650 highly shared, low-generation-probability nucleotide sequences were removed to address suspected cross-contamination and a sequencing artifact. For each public chain, a later analysis derived a clonal expansion index from normalized ranks of inferred template counts within each repertoire. In a later analysis, generation probabilities were computed using a VDJ recombination model fitted to out-of-frame rearrangements, and the results were checked against IGoR. In a later analysis, hypergeometric tests were used to score TCR-TCR, TCR-HLA and TCR-CMV co-occurrence, with a repertoire-size bias correction applied to TCR pairs. A later analysis estimated false discovery rates by permuting HLA or CMV assignments 20 times. In a later analysis, co-occurring TCRs were grouped using DBSCAN, and TCRdist sequence similarity was added for clustering within HLA-allele-positive subsets. Co-occurrence clustering excluded repertoires with fewer than 30,000 or more than 120,000 public chains, plus five with anomalous nucleotide sharing. TCRdb's version of the immuneACCESS table is confined to in-frame rearrangements and falls short of the full clone set. An unresolved V gene accounts for under half of the shortfall where checked; the remainder is of unknown origin. Clone size and the V and J calls come from that table; the DNA yielded D and trimming. This sample lists around 210,000 clones; about 81% were detected once. Jointly, the top ten make up around 3% of the sample.

The sequencing input was PBMCs. This TCR was recovered from a woman aged 35 to 49 in good health and CMV-seronegative.

The CDR3 region has the sequence CASSPLDTYTEAFF. The nucleotide sequence reads as follows: TGTGCCAGCAGCCCCCTGGACACCTACACTGAAGCTTTCTTT. The chain links TRBV7-2 with TRBJ1-1; TRBD1 is a possible D gene, resting on 5 matching bases. Relative to germline, V is 5 bases shorter and J is 3 bases shorter, with 13 bases between their ends. The CDR3 contains 14 residues, cysteine and phenylalanine counted. Only the CDR3 part of the read is kept: 42 bases, read in frame from the first base. Looking up the germline V gene yields CDR1 SGHTA and CDR2 FQGNSA.